This TCR beta chain stems from a study of siplizumab effects on memory and regulatory T cells. This CDR3 contains 14 residues. Germline CDR1 and CDR2: MNHEY and SMNVEV (reference sequence). Trimming cost V 6 bases and J 0 bases; bases outside gene matches: 5. Clones were sequenced by immunoSEQ multiplex PCR, and TCRdb holds only the in-frame ones, with some missing. Of about 91,000 clones listed, approximately 93% are singletons. The sequenced sample consisted of CD8+ T cells sorted from blood. This sequence joins TRBV27 and TRBJ2-7, with 7 positions matching TRBD1. This receptor was identified in a human donor in good health. The CDR3 sequence is CASSDRDSSYEQYF. CDR3 DNA: TGTGCCAGCAGCGACCGGGACAGCTCCTACGAGCAGTACTTC.